This T cell receptor beta chain is drawn from a study of cytomegalovirus exposure and HLA in healthy donors. Study as a whole: Sequencing of 180 million or so T cells in an earlier analysis found around 110 million unique TCR beta sequences. Points from the study as a whole: A later analysis linked a missense DCLRE1C variant to TCR beta V- and J-gene trimming. Later analysis identified 16,000 or so TCR beta sequences associated with HLA alleles, using a false discovery rate threshold of 0.05.

Regarding this clone: Its antigen is unknown.

13 Jbeta primers and 60 Vbeta primers were used for the PCR. Sequencing used immunoSEQ multiplex PCR; TCRdb keeps in-frame clones, though not all of them. The table has about 200,000 clones, around 90% seen once. The CDR3 covers 14 residues. CDR1 is KGHSH, CDR2 LQKENI, per germline. The ends were cut back, 8 bases at V and 0 bases at J, with 10 bases in the middle. The chain links TRBV18 to TRBJ2-2, with a possible D match to TRBD1 (5 bases). Material for sequencing was PBMCs. The receptor comes from a boy aged 2 to 10 in good health and CMV-seronegative. CDR3 loop: CASPTVSNTGELFF. DNA of the CDR3: TGTGCCAGCCCGACAGTTTCGAACACCGGGGAGCTGTTTTTT.